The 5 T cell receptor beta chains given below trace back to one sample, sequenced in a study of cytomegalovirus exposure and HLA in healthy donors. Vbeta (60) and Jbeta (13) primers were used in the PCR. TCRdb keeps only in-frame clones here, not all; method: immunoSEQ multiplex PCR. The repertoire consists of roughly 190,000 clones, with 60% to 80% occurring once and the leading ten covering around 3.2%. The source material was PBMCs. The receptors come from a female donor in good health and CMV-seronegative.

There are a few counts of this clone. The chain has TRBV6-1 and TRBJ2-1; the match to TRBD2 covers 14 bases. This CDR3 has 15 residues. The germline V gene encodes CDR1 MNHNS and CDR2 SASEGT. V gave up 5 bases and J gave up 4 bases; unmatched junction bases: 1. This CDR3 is CASSRLAGGYNEQFF. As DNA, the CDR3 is TGTGCCAGCAGTCGACTAGCGGGAGGGTACAATGAGCAGTTCTTC.

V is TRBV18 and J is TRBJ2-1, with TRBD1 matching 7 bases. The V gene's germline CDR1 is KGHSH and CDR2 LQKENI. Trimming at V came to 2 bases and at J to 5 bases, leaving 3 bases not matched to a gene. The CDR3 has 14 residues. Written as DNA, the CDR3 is TGTGCCAGCTCACCAGAGGGACAGAACAATGAGCAGTTCTTC. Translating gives CASSPEGQNNEQFF.

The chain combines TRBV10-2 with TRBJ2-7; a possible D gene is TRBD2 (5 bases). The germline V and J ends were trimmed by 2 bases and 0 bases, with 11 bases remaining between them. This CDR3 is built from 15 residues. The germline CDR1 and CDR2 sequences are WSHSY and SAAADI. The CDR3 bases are TGCGCCAGCAGTGAGATCGGGATAGACTCCTACGAGCAGTACTTC. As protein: CASSEIGIDSYEQYF.

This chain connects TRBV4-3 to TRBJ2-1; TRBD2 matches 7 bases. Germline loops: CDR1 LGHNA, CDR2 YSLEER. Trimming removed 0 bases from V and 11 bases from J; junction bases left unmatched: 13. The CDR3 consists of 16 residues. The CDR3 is CASSQDRGGGLIKQFF. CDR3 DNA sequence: TGCGCCAGCAGCCAAGATCGTGGGGGGGGTCTCATTAAGCAGTTCTTC.

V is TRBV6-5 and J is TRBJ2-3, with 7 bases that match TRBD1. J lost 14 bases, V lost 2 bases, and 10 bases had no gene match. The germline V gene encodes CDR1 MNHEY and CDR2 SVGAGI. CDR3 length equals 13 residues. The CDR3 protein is CASSYLEQGRRYF. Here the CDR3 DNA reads TGTGCCAGCAGTTACCTAGAACAGGGGCGCAGGTATTTT.